A selection of T cell receptor beta chains follows, all from one sample in a study. TCRdb processed the 5' RACE reads anew with MiXCR; each CDR3 protein has one entry. This table has over 50,000 distinct CDR3 sequences, around 24% appearing once. The sample was tumor-infiltrating naive CD4+ T cells sorted from the breast tumor. These receptors originate from a female donor with breast cancer. CDR3s include the opening cysteine and the closing phenylalanine or tryptophan. Each record gives: clone size, J gene, D gene, V gene, CDR3 protein, CDR3 DNA. A D gene is named only where the DNA matches it firmly. The listing skips clone size in some rows; elsewhere it reads once, few, many or a size class.

- | TRBJ2-6 | - | TRBV5-1 | CASSSGPSSGANVLTF | TGCGCCAGCAGCTCGGGGCCCTCCTCTGGGGCCAACGTCCTGACTTTC
many | TRBJ1-2 | TRBD1 | TRBV7-9 | CASSSTTGDGYTF | TGTGCCAGCAGCTCAACAACAGGGGACGGCTACACCTTC
few | TRBJ1-5 | - | TRBV4-1 | CASSQGPGYRQPQHF | TGCGCCAGCAGCCAGGGGCCAGGGTATCGGCAGCCCCAGCATTTT
many | TRBJ2-3 | - | TRBV7-9 | CASRPGLRRALSDTQYF | TGTGCCAGCAGACCCGGTTTGAGGAGGGCCCTTTCAGATACGCAGTATTTT
few | TRBJ1-1 | - | TRBV5-1 | CASSLYQGYEAFF | TGCGCCAGCAGCTTGTACCAGGGTTATGAAGCTTTCTTT
few | TRBJ1-1 | TRBD1 | TRBV29-1 | CSASGQHMNTEAFF | TGCAGCGCCTCGGGACAGCATATGAACACTGAAGCTTTCTTT
- | TRBJ2-3 | TRBD1 | TRBV9 | CASSVLAGGTRSNTQYF | TGTGCCAGCAGCGTCTTAGCAGGGGGAACTAGGAGTAATACGCAGTATTTT
many | TRBJ1-1 | - | TRBV5-4 | CASTKNTEAFF | TGTGCCAGCACAAAGAACACTGAAGCTTTCTTT
- | TRBJ1-2 | TRBD1 | TRBV6-1 | CASGAQDRGLSNYGYTF | TGTGCCAGCGGGGCGCAGGACAGGGGCCTCTCTAACTATGGCTACACCTTC
- | TRBJ1-1 | - | TRBV18 | CASSPQGQGAKAFF | TGTGCCAGCTCACCGCAGGGGCAGGGAGCAAAAGCTTTCTTT
- | TRBJ2-1 | - | TRBV24-1 | CATSDFGLQFF | TGTGCCACCAGTGATTTTGGCCTTCAGTTCTTC
- | TRBJ2-1 | - | TRBV7-6 | CASSLSLNRYNEQFF | TGTGCCAGCAGCCTCAGTTTAAACAGGTACAATGAGCAGTTCTTC
- | TRBJ2-5 | - | TRBV5-1 | CASSRAFRDLLTQYF | TGCGCCAGCAGCCGGGCTTTCCGGGACCTCCTGACCCAGTACTTC
- | TRBJ1-5 | - | TRBV3-1 | CASSLEGTQPQHF | TGTGCCAGCAGCCTGGAAGGGACTCAGCCCCAGCATTTT
many | TRBJ2-3 | - | TRBV20-1 | CSASTSSQYF | TGCAGTGCTAGCACATCGTCGCAGTATTTT
- | TRBJ2-1 | - | TRBV27 | CASSFLKTRYNEQFF | TGTGCCAGCAGTTTCCTCAAGACAAGGTACAATGAGCAGTTCTTC
- | TRBJ2-3 | - | TRBV7-3 | CASSPLGGDTQYF | TGTGCCAGCAGCCCCCTGGGTGGCGATACGCAGTATTTT
few | TRBJ1-2 | - | TRBV28 | CASSLGGDGYTF | TGTGCCAGCAGTTTAGGGGGGGATGGCTACACCTTC
few | TRBJ1-1 | - | TRBV6-6 | CASSFRGPNTEAFF | TGTGCCAGCAGTTTCAGGGGTCCCAACACTGAAGCTTTCTTT
- | TRBJ1-1 | - | TRBV12-3/TRBV12-4 | CASSHMGAEAFF | TGTGCCAGCAGTCACATGGGCGCTGAAGCTTTCTTT
- | TRBJ2-7 | - | TRBV7-9 | CASGRIPSYEQYF | TGTGCCAGCGGCCGTATTCCCTCCTACGAGCAGTACTTC
- | TRBJ2-4 | TRBD1 | TRBV7-2 | CASSAGTATHLAKNIQYF | TGTGCCAGCAGCGCCGGGACAGCGACCCACCTAGCCAAAAACATTCAGTACTTC
once | TRBJ2-5 | - | TRBV29-1 | CSAGYRKTQYF | TGCAGCGCTGGATACCGAAAGACCCAGTACTTC
many | TRBJ1-5 | - | TRBV7-2 | CASSSLKAGNQPQHF | TGTGCCAGCAGCTCCCTCAAAGCGGGCAATCAGCCCCAGCATTTT
few | TRBJ2-7 | - | TRBV28 | CASNSRTGVQYF | TGTGCCAGCAACTCTCGGACTGGGGTCCAGTACTTC
many | TRBJ2-7 | TRBD1 | TRBV6-4 | CASSDGTGGIYEQYF | TGTGCCAGCAGTGACGGGACAGGGGGAATATACGAGCAGTACTTC
few | TRBJ1-1 | TRBD1 | TRBV28 | CASSLGDRSWEAFF | TGTGCCAGCAGTTTAGGGGACAGGTCGTGGGAAGCTTTCTTT
- | TRBJ2-7 | - | TRBV7-2 | CASSSGPGYEQYF | TGTGCCAGCAGCTCCGGCCCAGGATACGAGCAGTACTTC
- | TRBJ1-5 | - | TRBV4-3 | CASSQSSESNQPQHF | TGCGCCAGCAGCCAGTCTTCAGAGAGCAATCAGCCCCAGCATTTT
- | TRBJ2-5 | TRBD2 | TRBV5-4 | CASSLVSSGRGETQYF | TGTGCCAGCAGCTTGGTGTCCAGCGGGAGGGGAGAGACCCAGTACTTC
few | TRBJ2-2 | TRBD1 | TRBV11-2 | CASSPRTGFPGELFF | TGTGCCAGCAGCCCCCGGACAGGGTTTCCCGGGGAGCTGTTTTTT
- | TRBJ1-5 | TRBD1 | TRBV2 | CASSEATGGISNQPQHF | TGTGCCAGCAGTGAAGCTACAGGGGGGATTAGCAATCAGCCCCAGCATTTT
- | TRBJ2-7 | TRBD2 | TRBV20-1 | CSARGPSGYEQYF | TGCAGTGCTAGAGGGCCTAGCGGTTACGAGCAGTACTTC
- | TRBJ1-6 | - | TRBV6-1 | CASKSTRNSPLHF | TGTGCCAGCAAGTCTACCCGCAATTCACCCCTCCACTTT
- | TRBJ2-7 | - | TRBV2 | CASSGVRGLLIEQYF | TGTGCCAGCAGTGGGGTCCGGGGTCTTCTGATCGAGCAGTACTTC
few | TRBJ2-5 | - | TRBV12-3/TRBV12-4 | CASSNSNQETQYF | TGTGCCAGCAGCAACAGCAACCAAGAGACCCAGTACTTC
many | TRBJ1-2 | - | TRBV5-1 | CASSLVLGVDTGYTF | TGCGCCAGCAGCTTGGTGTTGGGGGTGGATACTGGCTACACCTTC
- | TRBJ1-6 | - | TRBV7-2 | CASSTPLSPLRF | TGTGCCAGCAGCACCCCGTTGTCACCCCTCCGCTTT
- | TRBJ2-1 | TRBD1 | TRBV28 | CASSPTLAGGPYNEQFF | TGTGCCAGCAGTCCCACCCTTGCAGGGGGACCCTACAATGAGCAGTTCTTC
- | TRBJ2-1 | - | TRBV7-2 | CASSLVRDNEQFF | TGTGCCAGCAGCTTAGTGAGGGACAATGAGCAGTTCTTC
few | TRBJ2-5 | TRBD1 | TRBV7-2 | CASSLSGTGTETQYF | TGTGCCAGCAGCTTGTCCGGGACAGGCACTGAGACCCAGTACTTC
many | TRBJ2-5 | TRBD2 | TRBV20-1 | CSAKGLAGPETQYF | TGCAGTGCTAAGGGACTAGCGGGACCAGAGACCCAGTACTTC
few | TRBJ2-7 | TRBD2 | TRBV7-7 | CASSLGLAGDHEQYF | TGTGCCAGCAGCTTAGGACTAGCGGGAGACCACGAGCAGTACTTC
- | TRBJ2-5 | - | TRBV5-1 | CASSSWGPQETQYF | TGCGCCAGCAGCTCATGGGGGCCCCAAGAGACCCAGTACTTC
- | TRBJ2-3 | TRBD2 | TRBV5-1 | CAGSAAGGPGTDTQYF | TGCGCCGGCAGCGCGGCGGGAGGGCCCGGCACCGATACGCAGTATTTT
few | TRBJ2-7 | - | TRBV10-3 | CAISTDTGSYEQYF | TGTGCCATCTCAACCGACACCGGTAGCTACGAGCAGTACTTC
few | TRBJ2-1 | TRBD1 | TRBV15 | CATSRVAGTGGRNEQFF | TGTGCCACCAGCAGAGTCGCAGGGACAGGGGGCCGGAATGAGCAGTTCTTC
many | TRBJ2-7 | - | TRBV7-8 | CASNPGGSQRSKEQYF | TGTGCCAGCAACCCTGGGGGCAGTCAGCGATCGAAGGAGCAGTACTTC
- | TRBJ2-2 | TRBD2 | TRBV4-1 | CASSQTSGLGELFF | TGCGCCAGCAGCCAGACTAGCGGTCTTGGGGAGCTGTTTTTT
few | TRBJ2-6 | - | TRBV12-3/TRBV12-4 | CASNRLSGANVLTF | TGTGCCAGCAACAGGCTCTCTGGGGCCAACGTCCTGACTTTC
- | TRBJ2-1 | - | TRBV5-1 | CASSRLGDYNEQFF | TGCGCCAGCAGCCGACTAGGGGACTACAATGAGCAGTTCTTC
- | TRBJ1-3 | TRBD1 | TRBV7-2 | CASSYGTGTVSGNTIYF | TGTGCCAGCAGCTACGGGACAGGGACAGTCTCTGGAAACACCATATATTTT
many | TRBJ2-3 | - | TRBV5-1 | CASSRTGSTDTQYF | TGCGCCAGCAGCAGAACAGGGAGCACAGATACGCAGTATTTT
- | TRBJ2-1 | TRBD2 | TRBV20-1 | CSARVLAGVLNEQFF | TGCAGTGCTAGAGTACTAGCGGGAGTCCTGAATGAGCAGTTCTTC
- | TRBJ2-1 | TRBD2 | TRBV6-2/TRBV6-3 | CASSPASGTLNEQFF | TGTGCCAGCAGTCCCGCTAGCGGGACTCTCAATGAGCAGTTCTTC